This entry lists 13 T cell receptor beta chains sequenced from one sample in a study of blood T cell repertoires in COVID-19. Here immunoSEQ multiplex PCR was the method, and the copy in TCRdb shows in-frame clones only, minus some. Found here are roughly 250,000 clones, over 80% of them singletons; the top ten hold 1.5%. Input material: peripheral blood. The receptors were sampled from a woman between 40 and 55 years old who had recovered from COVID-19.

This clone was picked up one time. The rearrangement uses TRBV5-1 and TRBJ2-1; TRBD1 matches at 7 bases. This CDR3 is 16 amino acids long. Germline V gives CDR1 SGHRS, CDR2 YFSETQ. Trimming removed 5 bases from V and 8 bases from J; junction bases left unmatched: 16. The DNA of the CDR3 is TGCGCCAGCAGGTTGAGTTTGGGGGCAGGGGGAGATGAGCAGTTCTTC. Amino acids: CASRLSLGAGGDEQFF.

This clone was seen only a few times. The V gene is TRBV4-1, the J gene TRBJ1-5, with 7 bases fitting TRBD1. The CDR3 contains 16 residues. V lost 1 base and J lost 3; bases outside the gene matches: 6. Germline assignment: CDR1 MGHRA and CDR2 YSYEKL. CDR3 residues: CASSQGPGQINQPQHF. CDR3 bases: TGCGCCAGCAGCCAAGGGCCGGGACAGATCAATCAGCCCCAGCATTTT.

The V and J genes are TRBV3-1 (or the pseudogene TRBV3-2) and TRBJ2-7, with D tentatively TRBD2 (5 bases). Germline values: CDR1 LGHDT, CDR2 YNNKEL (reference sequence). V lost 1 base, J lost 2 bases, and 9 bases lay in between. The CDR3 has 14 amino acids. The CDR3 nucleotides read TGTGCCAGCAGCCAAGCTAGCCGACCCTACGAGCAGTACTTC. Its translation: CASSQASRPYEQYF.

The rearrangement uses TRBV5-1 and TRBJ2-1; TRBD1 agrees at 8 bases. The germline V gene encodes CDR1 SGHRS and CDR2 YFSETQ. With V trimmed by 4 bases and J by 8 bases, 8 bases remained unmatched. This CDR3 spans 14 amino acids. CDR3 protein: CASSTRTGNDEQFF. The CDR3 DNA sequence: TGCGCCAGCAGCACGCGGACAGGGAACGATGAGCAGTTCTTC.

This chain connects TRBV5-1 to TRBJ2-7; TRBD1 matches 8 bases. Germline CDR1 reads SGHRS; CDR2 reads YFSETQ. This CDR3 comprises 14 residues. V was clipped by 5 bases and J by 0 bases; unmatched bases: 4. CDR3: CASRGDRSSYEQYF. CDR3 nucleotides: TGCGCCAGCAGGGGGGACAGGAGCTCCTACGAGCAGTACTTC.

This chain links TRBV11-3 with TRBJ2-2; no reliable D call. The V end lost 6 bases, the J end lost 3 bases, and 11 bases lay between the germline ends. CDR3 length: 14 residues. Germline lookup yields CDR1 SGHNT and CDR2 YENEEA. As DNA, the CDR3 is TGTGCCAGCAGGCCCGACGGGTACACCGGGGAGCTGTTTTTT. Its protein product is CASRPDGYTGELFF.

J is TRBJ1-2 and V is TRBV7-2; 7 bases align to TRBD1. With V trimmed by 5 bases and J by 3 bases, 9 bases remained unmatched. This CDR3 is built from 15 residues. Looked up from germline, CDR1 is SGHTA and CDR2 is FQGNSA. The CDR3 sequence is CASSVPDRVDYGYTF. As DNA, the CDR3 is TGTGCCAGCAGCGTCCCCGACAGGGTTGACTATGGCTACACCTTC.

This sequence joins TRBV10-3 and TRBJ1-2; D is possibly TRBD1 (6 bases). Germline CDR1 and CDR2: ENHRY and SYGVKD. The V gene lost 2 bases and the J gene lost 0 bases, with 10 bases spanning the gap. There are 15 residues in the CDR3. The CDR3 region has the DNA TGTGCCATCAGTGAGGGCAGGGGATCTAACTATGGCTACACCTTC. Translation gives CAISEGRGSNYGYTF.

This chain links TRBV14 with TRBJ1-1; 8 bases match TRBD1. Germline V gene lookup returns CDR1 SGHDN and CDR2 FVKESK. The junction had 1 base not matched to a gene; V was cut back by 3 bases and J by 1 base. CDR3 size: 14 residues. For the CDR3, the DNA is TGTGCCAGCAGCCAGGACAGGGAGAACACTGAAGCTTTCTTT. Its protein product is CASSQDRENTEAFF.

In this sample, this clone turned up once. The gene calls are TRBV2 and TRBJ2-3; D perhaps matches TRBD1 (5 bases). In germline, CDR1 is SNHLY, CDR2 FYNNEI. The length of the CDR3 is 15 residues. V shed 3 bases and J shed 2 bases, with 12 bases lying between them. In DNA form, the CDR3 reads TGTGCCAGCAGTGAGCAGGACACGAACACAGATACGCAGTATTTT. Its protein is CASSEQDTNTDTQYF.

V usage is TRBV27 and J usage is TRBJ1-4; D is unresolved. Trimming stripped 4 bases from V and 8 bases from J, with 14 bases between. Looked up from germline, CDR1 is MNHEY and CDR2 is SMNVEV (reference sequence). This CDR3 is 14 amino acids long. In DNA, the CDR3 is TGTGCCAGCAGTTCCGCGAGTGTTCGGGAAAAACTGTTTTTT. Its protein is CASSSASVREKLFF.

The count of this clone is one. The chain's CDR3 is CSATGATEAFF. The CDR3, as DNA: TGCAGTGCTACAGGGGCCACTGAAGCTTTCTTT. The genes are TRBV20-1 and TRBJ1-1; D is possibly TRBD1 (6 bases). CDR1 and CDR2 from the germline V gene are DFQATT and SNEGSKA (reference sequence). CDR3 length: 11 residues. V was trimmed by 4 bases and J by 4 bases, leaving 7 bases between them.

The chain employs TRBV7-9 and TRBJ1-1; possibly TRBD1 for D (6 bases). This CDR3 spans 16 amino acids. V shed 4 bases and J shed 3 bases, with 18 bases lying between them. CDR1 is SEHNR, CDR2 FQNEAQ, per germline (reference sequence). The CDR3 coding sequence is TGTGCCAGCAGCTCCGTCTACAGGGAGAGAGACACTGAAGCTTTCTTT. Its protein product is CASSSVYRERDTEAFF. Supplemented by reference TRBV7-9 and TRBJ1-1, the full variable domain reads DTGVSQNPRHKITKRGQNVTFRCDPISEHNRLYWYRQTLGQGPEFLTYFQNEAQLEKSRLLSDRFSAERPKGSFSTLEIQRTEQGDSAMYLCASSSVYRERDTEAFFGQGTRLTVV.